This T cell receptor beta chain was identified in a study of shared clonotypes between healthy human individuals. Findings and limits, study-wide: Memory subsets generally showed lower estimated richness than naive subsets.

Naive-designated CD8 cells lacked CD45RO, were positively enriched for CCR7, and omitted terminally differentiated effector memory CD45RA+ cells. As originally analysed: Filtering differed for immunoSEQ, which gave only junction sequences without quality scores. The assay was immunoSEQ multiplex PCR, and TCRdb's table has in-frame clones only and misses some. That table furnishes V, J and clone size, whereas the DNA furnished D and trimming. The table lists around 1,900,000 clones, 93% of them singletons. About this clone: Its target is not known.

The sample comprised naive CD8+ T cells from PBMCs. This TCR was sampled from a man aged 18 to 35 in good health. Some clones in this sample may be carry-over from other donors' samples.

Here the CDR3 DNA reads TGCGCCAGCAGCCAGGGGACTAGCGGGATTCGCAGTGAGCAGTTCTTC. It translates to CASSQGTSGIRSEQFF. J is TRBJ2-1 and V is TRBV4-3; 13 nucleotides agree with TRBD2. V was pared by 3 bases and J by 9 bases, with 8 bases of the junction left unmatched. Looked up from germline, CDR1 is LGHNA and CDR2 is YSLEER. The CDR3 contains 16 residues.